Each of the 24 T cell receptor beta chains below was sequenced from the same sample in a study of T cells and Merkel cell carcinoma outcomes. Assay: immunoSEQ multiplex PCR; the TCRdb copy retains only in-frame clones and omits some. The sample shows 13,000 to 15,000 clones, roughly 92% of them seen only once. The sample taken for sequencing was tumor tissue from Merkel cell carcinoma. The receptors shown here come from a human donor with Merkel cell carcinoma.

V usage is TRBV27 and J usage is TRBJ1-1, with 8 bases identical to TRBD1. Germline V CDR1 and CDR2: MNHEY, SMNVEV (reference sequence). This CDR3 contains 14 residues. V was clipped by 6 bases and J by 4 bases; unmatched bases: 7. DNA for the CDR3: TGTGCCAGCAGACCACTCACAGGGGGCACTGAAGCTTTCTTT. Translation gives CASRPLTGGTEAFF.

The chain has TRBV18 and TRBJ1-2; D is unresolved. The V end lost 2 bases, the J end lost 8 bases, and 12 bases lay between the germline ends. In germline, CDR1 is KGHSH, CDR2 LQKENI. This CDR3 spans 13 amino acids. CDR3 coding DNA: TGTGCCAGCTCACCATCTGAAAATGGGGGCTACACCTTC. This sequence encodes CASSPSENGGYTF.

The chain recombines TRBV7-2 with TRBJ2-7; 11 nucleotides align to TRBD2. This CDR3 has 14 amino acids. Germline CDR1 SGHTA, CDR2 FQGNSA. V shed 0 bases and J 12 bases; nucleotides not matched to a gene: 7. The CDR3 DNA is TGTGCCAGCAGCTTAGCACTAGCGGGAGCTAAACGGTACTTC. Translating gives CASSLALAGAKRYF. The full variable domain, with the rest looked up from reference TRBV7-2 and TRBJ2-7, is GAGVSQSPSNKVTEKGKDVELRCDPISGHTALYWYRQSLGQGLEFLIYFQGNSAPDKSGLPSDRFSAERTGGSVSTLTIQRTQQEDSAVYLCASSLALAGAKRYFGPGTRLTVT.

CDR3 DNA sequence: TGTGCCAGCAGTGAGGGCAGTTCCTACGAGCAGTACTTC. It translates to CASSEGSSYEQYF. This sequence joins TRBV2 and TRBJ2-7, with D unclear. This CDR3 region has 13 residues. Germline CDR1 SNHLY, CDR2 FYNNEI. V was shortened by 3 bases and J by 1 base, with 7 bases between the two germline ends.

The chain uses TRBV7-2 and TRBJ1-1, with D maybe TRBD1 (6 bases). The length of the CDR3 is 17 residues. V shed 0 bases and J shed 0 bases, with 14 bases lying between them. Germline CDR1 reads SGHTA; CDR2 reads FQGNSA. Here the CDR3 DNA reads TGTGCCAGCAGCTTAGCGTTTTGGGGGCTAATGAACACTGAAGCTTTCTTT. Translating it yields CASSLAFWGLMNTEAFF. Full variable domain (rest looked up from reference TRBV7-2 and TRBJ1-1): GAGVSQSPSNKVTEKGKDVELRCDPISGHTALYWYRQSLGQGLEFLIYFQGNSAPDKSGLPSDRFSAERTGGSVSTLTIQRTQQEDSAVYLCASSLAFWGLMNTEAFFGQGTRLTVV.

V and J are TRBV2 and TRBJ1-2, with D hard to call. Germline V lookup: CDR1 SNHLY, CDR2 FYNNEI. The V and J ends lost 2 bases and 5 bases respectively, with 12 bases between them. The CDR3 contains 14 residues. The chain's CDR3 is CASSERVSFYGYTF. The CDR3 DNA is TGTGCCAGCAGTGAAAGGGTGTCGTTTTATGGCTACACCTTC.

V is TRBV29-1 and J is TRBJ1-2; D might be TRBD1 (5 bases). Germline V CDR1 and CDR2: SQVTM, ANQGSEA. CDR3 length equals 13 residues. Trimming pared 2 bases from V and 6 bases from J, leaving 13 bases between. CDR3 coding DNA: TGCAGCGTTGAACGGGGGGTGTGGCATGGCTACACCTTC. It is translated as CSVERGVWHGYTF.

This rearrangement joins TRBV5-1 to TRBJ1-2; a possible D gene is TRBD1 (5 bases). In germline, CDR1 is SGHRS, CDR2 YFSETQ. The CDR3 consists of 13 residues. The V end was cut by 3 bases, the J end by 6 bases, with 12 bases between. Here the CDR3 DNA reads TGCGCCAGCAGCTCAGGTGGAGGGGATGGCTACACCTTC. This gives the protein CASSSGGGDGYTF. Based on the CDR3 plus reference TRBV5-1 and TRBJ1-2, the full variable domain is KAGVTQTPRYLIKTRGQQVTLSCSPISGHRSVSWYQQTPGQGLQFLFEYFSETQRNKGNFPGRFSGRQFSNSRSEMNVSTLELGDSALYLCASSSGGGDGYTFGSGTRLTVV.

This clone appeared once. The chain recombines TRBV9 with TRBJ2-1; D ambiguous. The CDR3 runs to 13 residues. Germline CDR1 and CDR2: SGDLS and YYNGEE. With 3 bases removed from V and 1 base from J, the gap between germline ends came to 5 bases. The DNA for the CDR3 is TGTGCCAGCAGCGGGAGATCCTACAATGAGCAGTTCTTC. It specifies CASSGRSYNEQFF.

Here the CDR3 reads CASSLRRQPQHF. DNA of the CDR3: TGTGCCAGCAGCTTAAGACGCCAGCCCCAGCATTTT. The chain joins TRBV5-6 to TRBJ1-5; D call uncertain. Trimming took off 2 bases at V and 7 bases at J, with 7 bases between the two ends. The CDR3 is 12 residues long. Germline V gene sequence: CDR1 SGHDT, CDR2 YYEEEE.

V usage is TRBV18 and J usage is TRBJ1-2, with D possibly TRBD1 on 5 matching bases. Deletions cut 3 bases from V and 1 base from J, with 15 bases between. The CDR3 sequence is 16 residues long. The germline V gene encodes CDR1 KGHSH and CDR2 LQKENI. DNA of the CDR3: TGTGCCAGCTCACCTTTACGCGCGGGGGATAACTATGGCTACACCTTC. Protein: CASSPLRAGDNYGYTF. Combining the CDR3 with reference TRBV18 and TRBJ1-2 gives the whole variable domain NAGVMQNPRHLVRRRGQEARLRCSPMKGHSHVYWYRQLPEEGLKFMVYLQKENIIDESGMPKERFSAEFPKEGPSILRIQQVVRGDSAAYFCASSPLRAGDNYGYTFGSGTRLTVV.

About this clone itself: Compared with germline, one end of the junction differs, possibly owing to a read error. CDR3 protein: CASSPRGVTAYGNTF. CDR3 DNA: TGTGCCAGCTCACCGAGGGGGGTAACCGCTTATGGCAACACCTTC. The V and J genes are TRBV18 and TRBJ1-2; a possible D gene is TRBD1 (6 bases). The germline V gene has CDR1 KGHSH and CDR2 LQKENI. This CDR3 comprises 15 residues.

The genes are TRBV5-1 and TRBJ2-1, with 10 bases fitting TRBD1. CDR1 is SGHRS, CDR2 YFSETQ, per germline. The junction had 8 bases not matched to a gene; V was cut back by 0 bases and J by 8 bases. The CDR3 has 16 residues. CDR3 protein: CASSLGWDRGRHEQFF. CDR3 nucleotides: TGCGCCAGCAGCTTGGGGTGGGACAGGGGACGGCATGAGCAGTTCTTC.

The chain combines TRBV6-5 with TRBJ1-2, with D perhaps TRBD1 (5 bases). Per germline, CDR1 MNHEY and CDR2 SVGAGI. The CDR3 loop spans 14 amino acids. Trimming took off 6 bases at V and 4 bases at J, with 15 bases between the two ends. As DNA, the CDR3 is TGTGCCAGCAGCCCACAGGATTCGCTCTATGGCTACACCTTC. It translates to CASSPQDSLYGYTF.

V usage is TRBV29-1 and J usage is TRBJ2-2; the D gene is possibly TRBD2 (5 bases). This CDR3 contains 14 residues. The germline V gene has CDR1 SQVTM and CDR2 ANQGSEA. The germline V and J ends were trimmed by 7 bases and 0 bases, with 12 bases remaining between them. This CDR3 is CSAHGDPNTGELFF. CDR3 bases: TGCAGCGCCCACGGGGATCCGAACACCGGGGAGCTGTTTTTT.

This clone has just one count. The chain has TRBV5-4 and TRBJ2-1; 8 bases match TRBD1. This CDR3 comprises 13 residues. V shed 0 bases, J shed 8 bases, and the junction held 1 base outside the gene matches. Looked up from germline, CDR1 is SGHNT and CDR2 is YYREEE (reference sequence). The CDR3 DNA follows: TGTGCCAGCAGCTTGGCAGGGGGCTATGAGCAGTTCTTC. Protein: CASSLAGGYEQFF.

The chain carries TRBV28 and TRBJ2-3, with a weak D call TRBD2 (6 bases). CDR3 length equals 14 residues. With 10 bases removed from V and 4 bases from J, the gap between germline ends came to 18 bases. CDR1 is MDHEN, CDR2 SYDVKM, per germline. CDR3 sequence: CATSKEGDPDTQYF. The CDR3 DNA reads as TGTGCCACTTCCAAGGAGGGAGACCCAGATACGCAGTATTTT.

CDR3 sequence (DNA): TGTGCCAGCAGCTTGTGGGTCACCGGGGAGCTGTTTTTT. It yields the protein CASSLWVTGELFF. The chain is built from TRBV5-6 and TRBJ2-2; the D is unclear. The V end lost 1 base, the J end lost 4 bases, and 5 bases lay between the germline ends. The CDR3 is 13 amino acids. Germline CDR1 and CDR2: SGHDT and YYEEEE.

The gene calls are TRBV18 and TRBJ2-2; the match to TRBD1 covers 8 bases. CDR1 is KGHSH and CDR2 is LQKENI in the germline V gene. Trimming at V came to 4 bases and at J to 7 bases, leaving 11 bases not matched to a gene. The CDR3 contains 16 residues. This CDR3 is CASSRARQGSSGELFF. CDR3 DNA sequence: TGTGCCAGCTCACGTGCGCGACAGGGGTCCAGCGGGGAGCTGTTTTTT.

The chain couples TRBV7-3 to TRBJ2-6; D not resolved. Germline V gene lookup returns CDR1 SGHTA and CDR2 FQGTGA. The CDR3 extends over 14 amino acids. Trimming removed 5 bases at V and 1 base at J, with 6 bases between. The CDR3 bases are TGTGCCAGCAGCCCTGGGTCTGGGGCCAACGTCCTGACTTTC. Encoded protein: CASSPGSGANVLTF.

The chain is built from TRBV6-6 and TRBJ2-1, with a weak D call TRBD1 (6 bases). With 0 bases removed from V and 6 bases from J, the gap between germline ends came to 15 bases. This CDR3 region has 16 residues. Germline CDR1 and CDR2: MNHNY and SVGAGI (reference sequence). The CDR3 region has the DNA TGTGCCAGCAGTTACTCGGGGTTCGGACAGTCCAATGAGCAGTTCTTC. Its protein product is CASSYSGFGQSNEQFF.

V is TRBV7-2 and J is TRBJ2-2; no definite D call. Germline CDR1 is SGHTA and CDR2 is FQGNSA. This CDR3 contains 13 residues. Deletions cut 0 bases from V and 4 bases from J, with 3 bases between. CDR3 in amino acids: CASSLAATGELFF. The CDR3 DNA reads as TGTGCCAGCAGCTTAGCAGCCACCGGGGAGCTGTTTTTT.

The chain recombines TRBV5-6 with TRBJ1-1; D perhaps matches TRBD1 (5 bases). From germline, CDR1 is SGHDT and CDR2 YYEEEE. The CDR3 consists of 17 residues. V lost 4 bases, J lost 4 bases, and 23 bases lay in between. The CDR3 DNA sequence: TGTGCCAGCAGCCGCCCATGGGACGGTTTTGTGAGCACTGAAGCTTTCTTT. This codes for CASSRPWDGFVSTEAFF. The variable domain in full, completed from reference TRBV5-6 and TRBJ1-1, reads DAGVTQSPTHLIKTRGQQVTLRCSPKSGHDTVSWYQQALGQGPQFIFQYYEEEERQRGNFPDRFSGHQFPNYSSELNVNALLLGDSALYLCASSRPWDGFVSTEAFFGQGTRLTVV.

CDR3 region: CASSPIGQGAWGYTF. CDR3 coding DNA: TGTGCCAGCTCACCAATAGGACAGGGGGCTTGGGGCTACACCTTC. This chain links TRBV18 with TRBJ1-2; TRBD1 agrees at 11 bases. The germline gives CDR1 KGHSH, CDR2 LQKENI. The V gene end was trimmed by 2 bases and the J gene end by 8 bases; junction bases not matched to a gene: 7. The CDR3 loop spans 15 amino acids.